This T cell receptor (beta chain) was identified in a study of breast tumors, draining lymph nodes, adjacent tissues. Overall study findings and caveats: Data only fit, rather than demonstrated, lymph node origin of most tumor T cells. Tumor and nontumor repertoires were significantly more similar in luminal-like than in basal-like breast cancer.

TCRdb reanalysed the multiplex PCR reads using MiXCR and keeps one entry per CDR3 protein. The sample has a few hundred thousand distinct CDR3 sequences, 30% to 35% seen once. This clonotype was observed many times. Its antigen remains unknown. Axillary draining lymph nodes of breast cancer patients supplied the node samples. Germline V gene lookup returns CDR1 DFQATT and CDR2 SNEGSKA (reference sequence). The V end was cut by 5 bases, the J end by 6 bases, with 18 bases between. This CDR3 spans 14 amino acids. J is TRBJ2-3 and V is TRBV20-1; D unresolved. Sequencing was done on a sample of axillary lymph node tissue. The receptor comes from a female donor with breast cancer. Some clones in this sample may be carry-over from other donors' samples. The CDR3 DNA is TGCAGTGCTTCTGACGAATGGCGTCGGGATACGCAGTATTTT. Translated: CSASDEWRRDTQYF.